This T cell receptor (beta chain) was retrieved from a study of shared clonotypes between healthy human individuals. General study points: Naive subsets generally had larger estimated richness than memory subsets. Represented genetic and exposure-history diversity was restricted by having few donors. Clonotype sharing across several donors was observed for approximately 5% of naive CD4 clonotypes.

Germline loops: CDR1 MGHDK, CDR2 SYGVNS. The CDR3 totals 12 residues. Trimming left V 6 bases short and J 3 bases short, with 9 bases between. A note on this clone: Its specificity is unknown. A far more abundant clone sits one base away, making this likely a read error. Other DNA variants within this sample encode the same CDR3.

The repertoire was sequenced with immunoSEQ multiplex PCR; TCRdb's copy has only in-frame clones and lacks some. This sample carries millions of clones, around 96% of them seen once, and the ten largest clones take more than 0.95%. The naive CD8 population came from CD45RO-negative cells selected for CCR7, without terminally differentiated effector memory CD45RA+ cells. Every donor was a Caucasian adult from Nashville, Tennessee. This receptor was obtained from a man between 18 and 29 years old in good health. The sequenced material came from naive CD8+ T cells sorted from blood. J is TRBJ2-7 and V is TRBV25-1; D may correspond to TRBD1 or TRBD2 (6 bases each). The DNA for the CDR3 is TGTGCCAGCAGCGAGGGGGGCTACGAGCAGTACTTC. It specifies CASSEGGYEQYF.